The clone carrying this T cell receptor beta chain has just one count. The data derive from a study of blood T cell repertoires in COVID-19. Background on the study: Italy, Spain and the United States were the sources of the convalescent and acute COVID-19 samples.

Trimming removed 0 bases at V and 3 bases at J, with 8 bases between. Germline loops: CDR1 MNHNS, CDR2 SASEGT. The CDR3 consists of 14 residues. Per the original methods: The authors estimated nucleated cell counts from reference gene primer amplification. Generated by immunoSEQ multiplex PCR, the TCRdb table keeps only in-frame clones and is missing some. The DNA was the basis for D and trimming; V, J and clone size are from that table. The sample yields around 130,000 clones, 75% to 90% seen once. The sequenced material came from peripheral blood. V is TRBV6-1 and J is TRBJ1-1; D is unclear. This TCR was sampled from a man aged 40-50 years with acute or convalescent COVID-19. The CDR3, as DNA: TGTGCCAGCAGTGAAGCGGTCAGATACACTGAAGCTTTCTTT. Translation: CASSEAVRYTEAFF.